The sequence of this T cell receptor (beta chain) was determined in a study of T-cell reconstitution after alpha-beta-depleted transplantation in children. V shed 5 bases, J shed 8 bases, and the junction held 6 bases outside the gene matches. The CDR3 sequence is 13 residues long. The germline CDR1 and CDR2 sequences are MNHEY and SMNVEV (reference sequence). This clonotype was picked up one time. During its preparation, the TCRbeta library received unique molecular identifiers. One entry per CDR3 protein results from TCRdb running MiXCR on the PCR reads. Altogether fewer than 700,000 distinct CDR3 sequences are present, under 30% being singletons, with the ten largest covering roughly 13%.

The sample here was PBMCs, mostly from graft donor cells, taken 360 days after TCRalphabeta/CD19-depleted stem cell transplant. The rearrangement joins TRBV27 to TRBJ2-1, with 7 bases matching TRBD2. The TCR comes from a boy younger than two who had a stem cell transplant for acute myeloid leukemia, so the T cells may come from the graft donor. In DNA, the CDR3 is TGTGCCAGCAGTCGGACTAGTCTGGATGAGCAGTTCTTC. It specifies CASSRTSLDEQFF.